Sequencing of this T cell receptor beta chain was carried out in a study of T cell changes during pregnancy in multiple sclerosis. The CDR3 is 16 residues long. Germline V gene data show CDR1 as SGHVS and CDR2 as FQNEAQ. V gave up 1 base and J gave up 2 bases; unmatched junction bases: 4. Only in-frame clones appear in the TCRdb table, and some are missing; sequencing was by immunoSEQ multiplex PCR. Of some 40,000 clones listed, 89% were seen once; the top ten hold 0.5% to 0.65%. The material sequenced was CD4+ T cells from peripheral blood mononuclear cells, taken in the first trimester of pregnancy. This TCR was recovered from a female donor with multiple sclerosis, enrolled in a pregnancy study. The chain joins TRBV7-8 to TRBJ2-7; 11 nucleotides match TRBD1. This CDR3 reads CASSLGPGQGAYEQYF. Here the CDR3 DNA reads TGTGCCAGCAGCTTAGGACCGGGACAGGGGGCCTACGAGCAGTACTTC.